This T cell receptor (beta chain) was observed in a study of blood T cells in healthy people across ages. CDR3 size: 13 residues. V lost 7 bases and J 5 bases, leaving 13 bases between the germline ends. Per the germline V gene, CDR1 is SNHLY and CDR2 is FYNNEI. It was with a sample-barcoded 5' primer and a J-beta primer mix that a second PCR of roughly 7 to 11 cycles was run. TCRdb redid the calling of the 5' RACE reads with MiXCR, one entry per CDR3 protein. This sample yields about 1.4 million distinct CDR3 sequences, of which approximately 59% are seen a single time; roughly 6.3% belongs to the top ten.

V gene TRBV2 combines with J gene TRBJ2-3; possibly TRBD2 for D (6 bases). This TCR was recovered from a man younger than 30 in good health. Specimen: blood. This CDR3 reads CASMGLTVDTQYF. The CDR3 region has the DNA TGTGCCAGCATGGGACTTACGGTAGATACGCAGTATTTT.